The present T cell receptor (beta chain) was sequenced within a study of CD8+ T cells in alopecia areata. Sequencing relied on a cDNA template that was reverse transcribed from extracted RNA. Some clones are missing from TCRdb's copy, which holds only in-frame ones; the method was immunoSEQ multiplex PCR. Of about 200,000 clones listed, more than 55% were seen once; the top ten hold about 3%. Treatment here: oral pan-JAK inhibitor, 5-10 mg twice daily. J was trimmed by 6 bases and V by 2 bases; bases with no gene match: 5. CDR3 length: 15 amino acids. CDR1 is MGHRA, CDR2 YSYEKL, per germline. V is TRBV4-1 and J is TRBJ2-5; 11 bases map to TRBD1. The sequence was obtained from a human donor with alopecia areata. The starting material was CD4+ T cells sorted from blood, obtained at week 4, from a patient treated with tofacitinib. This CDR3 is CASSQPGQGVKTQYF. CDR3 nucleotide sequence: TGCGCCAGCAGCCAACCGGGACAGGGGGTAAAGACCCAGTACTTC.